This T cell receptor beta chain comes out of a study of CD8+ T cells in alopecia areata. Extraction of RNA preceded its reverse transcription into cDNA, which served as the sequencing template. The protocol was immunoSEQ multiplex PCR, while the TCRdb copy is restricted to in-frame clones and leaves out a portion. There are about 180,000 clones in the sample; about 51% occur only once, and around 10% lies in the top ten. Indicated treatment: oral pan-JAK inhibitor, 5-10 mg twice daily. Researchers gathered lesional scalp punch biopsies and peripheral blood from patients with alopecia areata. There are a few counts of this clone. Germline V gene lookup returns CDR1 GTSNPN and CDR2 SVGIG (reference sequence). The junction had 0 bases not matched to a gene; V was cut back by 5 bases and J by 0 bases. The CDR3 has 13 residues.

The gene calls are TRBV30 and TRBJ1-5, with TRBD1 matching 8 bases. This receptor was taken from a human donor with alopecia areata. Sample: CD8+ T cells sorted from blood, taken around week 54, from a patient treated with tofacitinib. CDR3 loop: CAWDRGSNQPQHF. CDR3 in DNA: TGTGCCTGGGACAGGGGTAGCAATCAGCCCCAGCATTTT.